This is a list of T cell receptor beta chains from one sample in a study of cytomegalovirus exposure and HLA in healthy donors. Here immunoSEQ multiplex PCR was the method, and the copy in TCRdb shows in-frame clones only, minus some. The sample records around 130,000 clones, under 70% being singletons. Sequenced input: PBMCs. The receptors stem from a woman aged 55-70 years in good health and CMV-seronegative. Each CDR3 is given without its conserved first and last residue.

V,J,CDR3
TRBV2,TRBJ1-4,ASKGGQGEKLF
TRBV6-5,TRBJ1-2,ASSSQGNYGYT
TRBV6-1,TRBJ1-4,ASSMREGNEKLF
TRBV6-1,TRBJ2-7,ASRTSGRDEQY
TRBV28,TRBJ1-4,ASSLLSGGDEKLF
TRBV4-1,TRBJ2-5,ASSQEPPGQAREQY
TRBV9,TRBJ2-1,ASSVGGRGRSNEQF
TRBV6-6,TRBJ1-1,ASSSTGEGTEAF
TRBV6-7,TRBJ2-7,ASSGQEGTSAKYTYEQY
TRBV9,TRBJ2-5,ASSPAGGPETQY
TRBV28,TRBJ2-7,ASSPPTGVRTEQY
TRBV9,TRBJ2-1,ASSLRENEQF
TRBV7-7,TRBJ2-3,ASSLGPMETQY
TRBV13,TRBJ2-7,ASSLAGTGIGYEQY
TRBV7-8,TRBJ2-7,ASSASSYEQY
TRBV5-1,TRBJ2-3,ASSSGQITDTQY
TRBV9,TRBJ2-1,ASSPWGGEQF
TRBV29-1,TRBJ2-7,SVSRGSSYEQY
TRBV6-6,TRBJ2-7,ASSPPQVELYEQY
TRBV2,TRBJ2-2,ASREAGGQGGELF
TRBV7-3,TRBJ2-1,ASSQGAGSQPNEQF
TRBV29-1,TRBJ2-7,SVGQLPSYEQY
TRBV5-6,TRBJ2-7,ASSQGLAGGAWEQY
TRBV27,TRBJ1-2,ASSTGHLGGYT
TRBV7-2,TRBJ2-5,ASSRGTLETQY
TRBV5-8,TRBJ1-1,ASSFRQGPEAF
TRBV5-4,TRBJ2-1,ASSPTGGKSSYNEQF
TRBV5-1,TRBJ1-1,ASSDRDRTLRAEAF
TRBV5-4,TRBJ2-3,ASSLGLVPDTQY
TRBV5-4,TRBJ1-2,ASSLQGGGYGYT
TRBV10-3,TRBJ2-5,AISDPGLAGGETQY
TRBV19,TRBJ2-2,ASSPSSGGNTGELF
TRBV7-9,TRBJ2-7,ASSVGQGGYEQY
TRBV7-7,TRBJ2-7,ASSPGRTRGGEQY
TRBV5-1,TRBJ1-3,ASSLVSQGAHSGNTIY
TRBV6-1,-,ASILAGGYEQY
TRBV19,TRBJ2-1,ASSVLGGTSVNEQF
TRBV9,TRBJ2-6,ASSATYRVTASGANVLT
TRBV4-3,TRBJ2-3,ASSLDRADTQY
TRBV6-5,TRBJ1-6,ASSYLQGAGSPLH
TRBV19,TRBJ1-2,ASSIGDRDYGYT
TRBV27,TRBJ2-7,ASRSSGRGEQY
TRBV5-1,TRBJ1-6,ASSLGSLGTRSPLH
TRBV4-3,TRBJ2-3,ASSQQGQGIDMQY
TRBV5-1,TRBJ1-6,ASSLGGAGGLTSSPLH
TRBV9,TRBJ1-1,ASSVAGMNTEAF
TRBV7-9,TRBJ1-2,ASSSLHRGLAPNYGYT
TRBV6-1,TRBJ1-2,ASTRQGPVNYGYT
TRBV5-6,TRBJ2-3,ASIIGGTTDTQY
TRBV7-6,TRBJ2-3,ASSPVGGGLTDTQY
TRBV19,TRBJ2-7,ASGRSSSYEQY
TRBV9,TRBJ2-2,ASSVGPAGGTGELF
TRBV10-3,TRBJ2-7,AISAEDGSTSYEQY